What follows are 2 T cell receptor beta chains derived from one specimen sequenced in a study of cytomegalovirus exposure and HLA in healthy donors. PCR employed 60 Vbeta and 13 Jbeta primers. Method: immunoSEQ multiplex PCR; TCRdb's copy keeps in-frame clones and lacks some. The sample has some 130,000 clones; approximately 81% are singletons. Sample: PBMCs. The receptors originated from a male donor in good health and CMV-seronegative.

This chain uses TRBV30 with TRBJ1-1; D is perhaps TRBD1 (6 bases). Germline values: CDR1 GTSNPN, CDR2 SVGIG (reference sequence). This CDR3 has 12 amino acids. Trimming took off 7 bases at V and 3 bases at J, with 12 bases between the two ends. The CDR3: CASTDSYTEAFF. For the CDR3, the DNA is TGTGCCTCCACGGACAGTTACACTGAAGCTTTCTTT.

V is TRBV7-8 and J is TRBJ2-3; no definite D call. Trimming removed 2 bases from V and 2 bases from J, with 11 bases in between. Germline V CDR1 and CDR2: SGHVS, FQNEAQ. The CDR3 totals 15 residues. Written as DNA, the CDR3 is TGTGCCAGCAGCTTAATGGCCCCAACCACAGATACGCAGTATTTT. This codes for CASSLMAPTTDTQYF.